A selection of T cell receptor beta chains follows, all from one sample in a study of blood T cell repertoires in COVID-19. TCRdb's copy holds only in-frame clones and misses some; the assay was immunoSEQ multiplex PCR. The sample holds around 250,000 clones, roughly 89% seen once. Specimen: peripheral blood. The receptor set was obtained from a man younger than 45 who had recovered from COVID-19. Each CDR3 is given with its conserved first and last residue. A D gene is named only where the DNA matches it firmly. A row's size may be missing; if present it is once, few, many or a size class.

J	size	V	D	CDR3	DNA
TRBJ1-2	.	TRBV10-2	.	CASYFPGDYGYTF	TGCGCCAGCTATTTCCCAGGGGACTATGGCTACACCTTC
TRBJ2-3	once	TRBV18	.	CASTGIDTQYF	TGTGCCAGCACAGGCATAGATACGCAGTATTTT
TRBJ2-7	.	TRBV19	TRBD1	CASSQTGTVYEQYF	TGTGCCAGTAGTCAGACGGGGACAGTCTACGAGCAGTACTTC
TRBJ2-7	.	TRBV11-1	TRBD1	CASSLTGDYEQYF	TGTGCCAGCAGCCTCACAGGGGACTACGAGCAGTACTTC
TRBJ2-3	.	TRBV6-5	.	CASNRGSSTDTQYF	TGTGCCAGCAACCGCGGGTCAAGCACAGATACGCAGTATTTT
TRBJ1-5	few	TRBV5-1	.	CASSSGVYSNQPQHF	TGCGCCAGCAGCTCAGGGGTTTATAGCAATCAGCCCCAGCATTTT
TRBJ2-1	.	TRBV30	.	CAWSLRDRNNEQFF	TGTGCCTGGAGCTTGCGGGACAGAAACAATGAGCAGTTCTTC
TRBJ1-3	.	TRBV13	.	CASSLEERAPTGNTIYF	TGTGCCAGCAGCTTAGAAGAAAGAGCACCTACTGGAAACACCATATATTTT
TRBJ2-2	.	TRBV7-8	.	CASSRAGSNTGELFF	TGTGCCAGCAGCCGTGCCGGGTCGAACACCGGGGAGCTGTTTTTT
TRBJ2-2	few	TRBV7-6	.	CASTRDGYTGELFF	TGTGCCAGCACGCGGGACGGTTACACCGGGGAGCTGTTTTTT
TRBJ1-6	.	TRBV19	.	CASSIRSGNSPLHF	TGTGCCAGTAGTATCCGGTCAGGGAATTCACCCCTCCACTTT
TRBJ2-3	.	TRBV24-1	.	CATAGGYSTDTQYF	TGTGCCACCGCTGGAGGTTATAGCACAGATACGCAGTATTTT
TRBJ1-2	.	TRBV18	.	CATLQGIDYGYTF	TGTGCCACCCTACAGGGAATAGACTATGGCTACACCTTC
TRBJ1-2	.	TRBV3-1/TRBV3-2	TRBD1	CASSYRGHGYTF	TGTGCCAGCAGTTACAGGGGGCATGGCTACACCTTC
TRBJ1-1	.	TRBV7-9	.	CASSLGIWETEAFF	TGTGCCAGCAGCTTAGGGATATGGGAGACTGAAGCTTTCTTT
TRBJ2-5	.	TRBV11-2	TRBD2	CASRGGQETQYF	TGTGCCAGCAGGGGGGGGCAAGAGACCCAGTACTTC
TRBJ1-2	.	TRBV3-1/TRBV3-2	.	CASSRGGVNNYGYTF	TGTGCCAGCAGTCGTGGGGGGGTCAACAACTATGGCTACACCTTC
TRBJ2-1	.	TRBV19	TRBD2	CASSIILAGVHEQFF	TGTGCCAGTAGTATAATACTAGCGGGGGTTCATGAGCAGTTCTTC
TRBJ1-5	few	TRBV5-5	TRBD1	CASSGQGLGQPQHF	TGTGCCAGCAGCGGACAGGGGCTCGGGCAGCCCCAGCATTTT
TRBJ1-6	.	TRBV19	.	CASHSPPGSSYNSPLHF	TGTGCCAGCCATTCCCCCCCCGGGAGCTCCTATAATTCACCCCTCCACTTT
TRBJ1-2	.	TRBV29-1	TRBD1	CSAWGDRGQFGYTF	TGCAGCGCTTGGGGGGACAGGGGGCAATTTGGCTACACCTTC
TRBJ2-5	.	TRBV28	.	CASSLSPGEALQETQYF	TGTGCCAGCAGTTTATCCCCCGGGGAGGCCCTACAAGAGACCCAGTACTTC
TRBJ1-1	.	TRBV6-5	.	CASGDTGMMNTEAFF	TGTGCCAGCGGAGACACAGGGATGATGAACACTGAAGCTTTCTTT
TRBJ2-6	few	TRBV7-5	.	CVRSPPAGVGAGVLTF	TGTGTCAGAAGCCCCCCGGCAGGGGTGGGAGCGGGGGTCCTGACTTTC
TRBJ2-5	.	TRBV5-1	TRBD2	CASSSSGETQYF	TGCGCCAGCAGCAGTAGCGGGGAGACCCAGTACTTC
TRBJ1-3	.	TRBV5-1	TRBD1	CASSLVPTGTGTGNTIYF	TGCGCCAGCAGCTTGGTCCCTACCGGGACAGGGACAGGAAACACCATATATTTT
TRBJ1-5	few	TRBV5-4	.	CASSLDSQDQPQHF	TGTGCCAGCAGCTTGGACAGTCAAGATCAGCCCCAGCATTTT
TRBJ2-7	.	TRBV5-4	TRBD1	CASSYGQGYEQYF	TGTGCCAGCAGCTACGGACAGGGCTACGAGCAGTACTTC
TRBJ1-1	.	TRBV6-4	TRBD1	CASSDSPTGGGEAFF	TGTGCCAGCAGTGACTCCCCCACAGGGGGAGGTGAAGCTTTCTTT
TRBJ2-7	once	TRBV6-2/TRBV6-3	.	CASSLRDIAYEQYF	TGTGCCAGCAGTTTACGGGACATTGCCTACGAGCAGTACTTC
TRBJ2-3	.	TRBV7-2	.	CASSLGATDTQYF	TGTGCCAGCAGCCTAGGGGCCACAGATACGCAGTATTTT
TRBJ1-2	.	TRBV10-1	TRBD1	CASSESRGQLNGYTF	TGCGCCAGCAGTGAGTCCAGGGGACAGCTCAATGGCTACACCTTC
TRBJ1-1	.	TRBV5-1	TRBD1	CASSTGQMNTEAFF	TGCGCCAGCAGCACGGGACAGATGAACACTGAAGCTTTCTTT
TRBJ2-3	.	TRBV12-5	.	CASGPRGWTDTQYF	TGTGCTAGTGGCCCAAGGGGTTGGACAGATACGCAGTATTTT
TRBJ2-1	.	TRBV18	TRBD2	CASSPSVAGGRGEQFF	TGTGCCAGCTCACCGTCCGTAGCGGGGGGTCGGGGTGAGCAGTTCTTC
TRBJ2-1	once	TRBV11-2	.	CASSLAGGAYNEQFF	TGTGCCAGCAGCTTAGCTGGCGGGGCTTACAATGAGCAGTTCTTC
TRBJ1-1	.	TRBV5-4	TRBD1	CASSPPGQGHTEAFF	TGTGCCAGCAGCCCACCGGGACAGGGGCACACTGAAGCTTTCTTT
TRBJ2-7	.	TRBV12-5	TRBD1	CASGSGQGADEQYF	TGTGCTAGTGGTTCGGGACAGGGGGCCGACGAGCAGTACTTC
TRBJ2-7	.	TRBV15	TRBD2	CATSRGPGGSDYEQYF	TGTGCCACCAGCAGAGGGCCCGGGGGGTCGGACTACGAGCAGTACTTC
TRBJ1-5	once	TRBV6-4	.	CASSDFMRDHQPQHF	TGTGCCAGCAGTGACTTTATGAGGGATCATCAGCCCCAGCATTTT
TRBJ1-1	.	TRBV29-1	.	CSVERGFMNTEAFF	TGCAGCGTTGAGCGAGGGTTCATGAACACTGAAGCTTTCTTT
TRBJ2-3	.	TRBV6-4	TRBD2	CAREPIMRTSGGADTQYF	TGTGCCAGGGAACCCATAATGAGGACTAGCGGGGGGGCGGATACGCAGTATTTT
TRBJ1-2	.	TRBV6-4	TRBD1	CASSEWQGAQDGYTF	TGTGCCAGCAGTGAGTGGCAGGGGGCTCAAGATGGCTACACCTTC